The table lists the clone carrying this T cell receptor (beta chain) with a few counts. Antigen unknown. A sample-barcoded 5' primer and a J-beta primer mix were used in a second PCR of about 7 to 12 cycles. TCRdb itself ran the 5' RACE reads through MiXCR, one entry per CDR3 protein. This sample has some 1,800,000 distinct CDR3 sequences, with 35% to 50% found just once. This entry is derived from a study of blood T cells in healthy people across ages. Study outcomes and limitations: Roughly linearly, TCR beta diversity per million T cells fell as age increased. Estimates drawn from one million T cells were deemed to understate diversity.

Germline assignment: CDR1 SGHTA and CDR2 FQGNSA. The CDR3 is 18 amino acids. V lost 5 bases and J lost 4, with 21 bases in between. Sequencing input: blood. The genes are TRBV7-2 and TRBJ2-6; a possible D gene is TRBD2 (6 bases). This sequence was found in a human donor in good health. The CDR3 loop is CASSPLGQGGGGANVLTF. The CDR3 DNA is TGTGCCAGCAGCCCCCTGGGTCAGGGAGGAGGAGGGGCCAACGTCCTGACTTTC. The full variable domain, its missing parts supplied by reference TRBV7-2 and TRBJ2-6, is GAGVSQSPSNKVTEKGKDVELRCDPISGHTALYWYRQSLGQGLEFLIYFQGNSAPDKSGLPSDRFSAERTGGSVSTLTIQRTQQEDSAVYLCASSPLGQGGGGANVLTFGAGSRLTVL.